Listed below are T cell receptor beta chains from one sample, sequenced in a study of blood T cell repertoires in COVID-19. This table comes from immunoSEQ multiplex PCR, and its TCRdb copy is limited to in-frame clones, with some not included. The table lists some 200,000 clones, roughly 80% of them singletons. Material for sequencing was peripheral blood. The receptors here all came from a woman aged 40 to 50 with acute or convalescent COVID-19. Both conserved end residues are part of each CDR3. D genes are given only for firm matches. Not every row has a clone size; where given, it reads once, few, many or a size class.

D,V,size,J,CDR3,DNA
TRBD1,TRBV7-9,-,TRBJ1-1,CASSVIGGRNTEAFF,TGTGCCAGCAGCGTTATAGGGGGCAGGAACACTGAAGCTTTCTTT
-,TRBV19,-,TRBJ1-2,CASSIDVRGYTF,TGTGCCAGTAGTATAGATGTCCGGGGCTACACCTTC
-,TRBV6-5,-,TRBJ1-2,CASRAGSYTF,TGTGCCAGCAGGGCAGGTAGCTACACCTTC
-,TRBV6-5,-,TRBJ2-6,CASNFYSSGANVLTF,TGTGCCAGCAACTTTTATTCCTCTGGGGCCAACGTCCTGACTTTC
TRBD1,TRBV5-6,-,TRBJ2-1,CASSLDRALFYNEQFF,TGTGCCAGCAGCTTAGACAGGGCCCTATTTTACAATGAGCAGTTCTTC
-,TRBV27,-,TRBJ2-1,CASSSGNEQFF,TGTGCCAGCAGTTCGGGGAATGAGCAGTTCTTC
-,TRBV27,-,TRBJ1-5,CASSLQGNGQPQHF,TGTGCCAGCAGTTTACAGGGGAATGGCCAGCCCCAGCATTTT
TRBD1,TRBV18,-,TRBJ2-4,CASSPSLDRGNNIQYF,TGTGCCAGCTCACCCTCCTTGGACAGGGGAAATAACATTCAGTACTTC
TRBD2,TRBV7-2,-,TRBJ2-3,CASSYSGYTDTQYF,TGTGCCAGCAGCTATAGCGGGTACACAGATACGCAGTATTTT
-,TRBV25-1,-,TRBJ1-5,CASSESPVTLNQPQHF,TGTGCCAGCAGTGAATCGCCGGTTACCCTTAATCAGCCCCAGCATTTT
-,TRBV5-1,-,TRBJ2-3,CASSFQAYTDTQYF,TGCGCCAGCAGCTTCCAGGCCTACACAGATACGCAGTATTTT
TRBD2,TRBV19,-,TRBJ2-3,CASSIGLAGGWDTQYF,TGTGCCAGTAGTATAGGACTAGCGGGGGGTTGGGATACGCAGTATTTT
TRBD1,TRBV28,-,TRBJ2-6,CASSDTSLDRVRVLTF,TGTGCCAGCAGTGACACCTCCCTGGACAGGGTTCGGGTCCTGACTTTC
TRBD1,TRBV6-2/TRBV6-3,-,TRBJ2-7,CASSSPTGFEQYF,TGTGCCAGCAGTTCCCCGACAGGGTTCGAGCAGTACTTC
-,TRBV13,-,TRBJ1-2,CASSLAGPLRGYTF,TGTGCCAGCAGCTTAGCCGGTCCCCTTCGTGGCTACACCTTC
TRBD2,TRBV6-2/TRBV6-3,-,TRBJ2-5,CASSLAGGQETQYF,TGTGCCAGCAGTCTAGCGGGAGGACAAGAGACCCAGTACTTC
-,TRBV10-1,-,TRBJ1-2,CASSETSTGGGYTF,TGCGCCAGCAGTGAGACTAGCACCGGTGGGGGCTACACCTTC
TRBD2,TRBV7-8,many,TRBJ2-3,CASSTGLAGFTDTQYF,TGTGCCAGCAGCACCGGACTAGCGGGGTTCACAGATACGCAGTATTTT
-,TRBV11-3,-,TRBJ2-7,CASSLGRAEVQYF,TGTGCCAGCAGCTTAGGTCGGGCGGAGGTGCAGTACTTC
TRBD2,TRBV24-1,-,TRBJ2-1,CATSDPGLAGGNEQFF,TGTGCCACCAGTGATCCGGGACTAGCGGGGGGCAATGAGCAGTTCTTC